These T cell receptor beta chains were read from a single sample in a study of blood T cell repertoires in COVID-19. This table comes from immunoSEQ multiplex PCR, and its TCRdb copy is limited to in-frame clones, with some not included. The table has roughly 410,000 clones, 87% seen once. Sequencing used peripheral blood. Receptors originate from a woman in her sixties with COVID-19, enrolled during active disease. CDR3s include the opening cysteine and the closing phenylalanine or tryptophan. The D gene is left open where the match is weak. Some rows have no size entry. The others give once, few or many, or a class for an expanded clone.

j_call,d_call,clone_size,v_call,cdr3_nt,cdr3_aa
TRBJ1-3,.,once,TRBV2,TGTGCCAGCAGTGGCCCCCAGATCTCTGGAAACACCATATATTTT,CASSGPQISGNTIYF
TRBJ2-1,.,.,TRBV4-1,TGCGCCAGCAGCCAACCTGCGGGGAAGCAGTTCTTC,CASSQPAGKQFF
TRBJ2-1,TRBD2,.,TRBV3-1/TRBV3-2,TGTGCCAGCAGCCAAGGTCTGCCTAGCGGATACAATGAGCAGTTCTTC,CASSQGLPSGYNEQFF
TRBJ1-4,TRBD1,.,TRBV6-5,TGTGCCAGCAGTTATACCGGGACAGGGGCGGAAAAACTGTTTTTT,CASSYTGTGAEKLFF
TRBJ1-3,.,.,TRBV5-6,TGTGCCAGCGGTCAAAGCGGACTGACCTTTGGAAACACCATATATTTT,CASGQSGLTFGNTIYF
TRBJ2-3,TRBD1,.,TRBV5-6,TGTGCCAGCAGCTCCCGACAGGGTACGCAGTATTTT,CASSSRQGTQYF
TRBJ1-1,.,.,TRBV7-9,TGTGCCAGCAGTAGATGGGGCAGTCAGAACACTGAAGCTTTCTTT,CASSRWGSQNTEAFF
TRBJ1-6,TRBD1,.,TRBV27,TGTGCCAGCAGTATGACAGGGGGAAGATCACCCCTCCACTTT,CASSMTGGRSPLHF
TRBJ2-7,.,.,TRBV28,TGTGCCAGCAGCCCGGACTCCCTGAGGGAGCAGTACTTC,CASSPDSLREQYF
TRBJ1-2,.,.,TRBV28,TGTGCCAGCAGTTTATATGCGGGAATACATGGCTACACCTTC,CASSLYAGIHGYTF
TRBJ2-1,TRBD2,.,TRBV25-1,TGTGCCAGCAGTGAATCAATCGGCGGGGGGGCCTCCTACAATGAGCAGTTCTTC,CASSESIGGGASYNEQFF
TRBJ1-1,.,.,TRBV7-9,TGTGCCAGCAGCCCCGGGGTGGGGGGTTTCTTT,CASSPGVGGFF
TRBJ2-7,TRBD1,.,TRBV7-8,TGTGCCAGCAGCTTAATTGTTGGGACAGGGGTATACGAGCAGTACTTC,CASSLIVGTGVYEQYF
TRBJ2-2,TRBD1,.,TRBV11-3,TGTGCCAGCAGCAAATCCGGACAGGGCAGGGGCGGGGAGCTGTTTTTT,CASSKSGQGRGGELFF
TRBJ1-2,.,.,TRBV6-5,TGTGCCAGCAGTACCGGGACCGGACGGGAGGATGGCTACACCTTC,CASSTGTGREDGYTF
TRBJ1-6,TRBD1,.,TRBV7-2,TGTGCCAGCAGCCTTTACTTGACGGGGGGACAGGGGACTATAGCCCTCCACTTT,CASSLYLTGGQGTIALHF
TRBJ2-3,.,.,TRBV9,TGTGCCAGCAGCGTATCACACTACCTCACAGATACGCAGTATTTT,CASSVSHYLTDTQYF
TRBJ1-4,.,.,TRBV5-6,TGTGCCAGCAGCTTGAGAACACAGGTTGGGAATGAAAAACTGTTTTTT,CASSLRTQVGNEKLFF
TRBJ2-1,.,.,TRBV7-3,TGTGCCAGCAGCTTAAGCTACAGCTCCTACAATGAGCAGTTCTTC,CASSLSYSSYNEQFF
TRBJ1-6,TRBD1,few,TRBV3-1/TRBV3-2,TGTGCCAGCAGCCAAGGGACAGGTCTGGCTAATTCACCCCTCCACTTT,CASSQGTGLANSPLHF
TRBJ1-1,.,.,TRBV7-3,TGTGCCAGCAGCTTAACGGCAGGGAGGAATACTGAAGCTTTCTTT,CASSLTAGRNTEAFF
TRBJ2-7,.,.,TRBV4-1,TGCGCCAGCAGCCGCCCGGACCGGAGGGACGAGCAGTACTTC,CASSRPDRRDEQYF
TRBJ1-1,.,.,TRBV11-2,TGTGCCAGCAGCTCCCGAGAGGACACTGAAGCTTTCTTT,CASSSREDTEAFF
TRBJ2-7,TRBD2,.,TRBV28,TGTGCCAGCAGCCCCGGGGGGGCCTACGAGCAGTACTTC,CASSPGGAYEQYF
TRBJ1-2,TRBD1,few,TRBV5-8,TGTGCCAGCAGCTTTAACAGGGGCCATGGCTACACCTTC,CASSFNRGHGYTF
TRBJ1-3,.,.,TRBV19,TGTGCCAGTAATACGCAGGGATCTGGAAACACCATATATTTT,CASNTQGSGNTIYF
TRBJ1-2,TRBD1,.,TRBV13,TGTGCCAGCAGCCGGAACCAAGGGGGCGGAGGCTATGGCTACACCTTC,CASSRNQGGGGYGYTF
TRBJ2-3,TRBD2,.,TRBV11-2,TGTGCCAGCAGCTACAGTAGCGGGGGGGCCACAGATACGCAGTATTTT,CASSYSSGGATDTQYF
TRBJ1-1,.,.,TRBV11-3,TGTGCCAGCAGCCCCCGGGGGGCCGCTGAAGCTTTCTTT,CASSPRGAAEAFF
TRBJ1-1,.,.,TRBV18,TGTGCCAGCTCACCACTGGGGACTGGTCATGAAGCTTTCTTT,CASSPLGTGHEAFF
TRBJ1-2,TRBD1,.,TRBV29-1,TGCAGCGCCCGGCCGGGACAGAGGCACCTCACCTTC,CSARPGQRHLTF
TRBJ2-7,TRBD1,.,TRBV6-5,TGTGCCAGCAGGCTCCGGACAGGGGCAAACGAGCAGTACTTC,CASRLRTGANEQYF
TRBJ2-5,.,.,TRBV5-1,TGCGCCAGCAGCCGATCTCGGGCGGGGCCTCAAGAGACCCAGTACTTC,CASSRSRAGPQETQYF
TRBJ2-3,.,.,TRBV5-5,TGTGCCAGCAGCAATACAGGGACAGATACGCAGTATTTT,CASSNTGTDTQYF
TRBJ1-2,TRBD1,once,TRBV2,TGTGCCAGCATCCGACAGGGGGCTGGTGGCTACACCTTC,CASIRQGAGGYTF
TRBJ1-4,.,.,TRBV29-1,TGCAGCGTTCAGGGCTCAGGGGAAAAACTGTTTTTT,CSVQGSGEKLFF
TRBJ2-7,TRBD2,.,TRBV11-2,TGTGCCAGCGCCGGGGGGTATTCAGACTACGAGCAGTACTTC,CASAGGYSDYEQYF